The 29 T cell receptor beta chains reported below all come from one sample, sequenced in a study of T cells in Graves' hyperthyroidism and ophthalmopathy. Using RNA transcripts as the source, TCR beta CDR3 regions were amplified. Using the HTBI primer set, a first-round RT-PCR was run on the TCR CDR3. Using its own MiXCR run on the multiplex PCR reads, TCRdb lists one record per CDR3 protein. The repertoire holds 690,000 or so distinct CDR3 sequences, with around 20% as singletons. The specimen sequenced was blood. The receptors were sampled from a woman aged 50 to 60 with Graves' hyperthyroidism that later progressed to Graves' ophthalmopathy.

This chain links TRBV27 with TRBJ1-4, with a possible D match to TRBD1 (5 bases). V lost 3 bases and J lost 7, with 18 bases in between. The germline V gene encodes CDR1 MNHEY and CDR2 SMNVEV (reference sequence). The CDR3 length is 16 residues. The CDR3 nucleotides are TGTGCCAGCAGTTTTTCAGGTGGCAGGGTCGGTGAAAAACTGTTTTTT. Amino acid sequence: CASSFSGGRVGEKLFF.

The J gene is TRBJ2-6, the V gene TRBV5-6; D is possibly TRBD1 or TRBD2 (5 bases each). Germline CDR1 reads SGHDT; CDR2 reads YYEEEE. With 4 bases removed from V and 0 bases from J, the gap between germline ends came to 17 bases. The CDR3 covers 18 residues. CDR3 sequence: CASSNPGSALSGANVLTF. CDR3 bases: TGTGCCAGCAGCAATCCAGGGAGCGCCCTCTCTGGGGCCAACGTCCTGACTTTC.

At least ten counts were recorded for this clonotype. The chain has TRBV11-2 and TRBJ2-7; TRBD1 is a possible D gene (7 bases). V shed 10 bases and J shed 3 bases, with 16 bases lying between them. Germline V gene lookup returns CDR1 SGHAT and CDR2 FQNNGV. This CDR3 is built from 13 residues. The CDR3 DNA follows: TGTGCCACGGGGGACAGTCAAATCTACGAGCAGTACTTC. Amino acids: CATGDSQIYEQYF.

This sequence joins TRBV28 and TRBJ2-5; TRBD2 agrees at 11 bases. The CDR3 covers 16 residues. From germline, CDR1 is MDHEN and CDR2 SYDVKM. The J segment lost 3 bases and the V segment lost 6 bases, leaving 9 bases of the junction unmatched. The CDR3 spells CASRTGTSGWEETQYF. Written as DNA, the CDR3 is TGTGCCAGCAGAACAGGGACTAGCGGTTGGGAAGAGACCCAGTACTTC.

This clonotype was counted at least ten times. The chain employs TRBV20-1 and TRBJ1-2; perhaps TRBD1 as D (5 bases). Germline CDR1 and CDR2: DFQATT and SNEGSKA (reference sequence). V shed 2 bases and J shed 4 bases, with 11 bases lying between them. The CDR3 contains 13 residues. The CDR3 is CSARLTGGYGYTF. The CDR3, as DNA: TGCAGTGCTAGATTGACTGGGGGCTATGGCTACACCTTC.

This clonotype was seen repeatedly, ten times or more. The chain uses TRBV3-1 and TRBJ2-5; TRBD1 matches 9 bases. CDR1 is LGHDT, CDR2 YNNKEL, per germline (reference sequence). V was clipped by 6 bases and J by 2 bases; unmatched bases: 7. The CDR3 has 15 amino acids. The CDR3 sequence: CASRRQGVEQETQYF. The CDR3 DNA reads as TGTGCCAGCAGACGACAGGGGGTGGAACAAGAGACCCAGTACTTC.

This clonotype came up a few times. The rearrangement links TRBV5-1 to TRBJ2-7; TRBD2 might be the D (6 bases). The CDR3 extends over 15 amino acids. Germline V gives CDR1 SGHRS, CDR2 YFSETQ. V gave up 4 bases and J gave up 4 bases, with 18 bases separating them. Here the CDR3 reads CASSTAEGREYEQYF. The CDR3 bases are TGCGCCAGCAGCACCGCCGAGGGTCGGGAGTACGAGCAGTACTTC.

This clonotype was seen many times. This rearrangement joins TRBV20-1 to TRBJ2-1; the D gene is possibly TRBD1 (6 bases). This CDR3 comprises 14 residues. The V and J ends lost 0 bases and 7 bases respectively, with 13 bases between them. Per the germline V gene, CDR1 is DFQATT and CDR2 is SNEGSKA (reference sequence). For the CDR3, the DNA is TGCAGTGCTAGAGATATGCGACAGGCAAATGAGCAGTTCTTC. Its protein product is CSARDMRQANEQFF.

CDR3 sequence: CASSLAGGEGYEQFF. Written as DNA, the CDR3 is TGTGCCAGCAGCTTAGCGGGGGGTGAGGGGTATGAGCAGTTCTTC. The chain employs TRBV7-6 and TRBJ2-1; D may be TRBD2 (6 bases). This CDR3 has 15 residues. V lost 0 bases, J lost 8 bases, and 14 bases lay in between. The germline gives CDR1 SGHVS, CDR2 FNYEAQ.

This clonotype has at least ten counts. This CDR3 is CATSRDLGVDEQYF. In DNA form, the CDR3 reads TGTGCCACCAGCAGAGATCTAGGGGTGGACGAGCAGTACTTC. This rearrangement joins TRBV15 to TRBJ2-7, with D possibly being TRBD1 (5 bases). The CDR3 spans 14 residues. Trimming took off 0 bases at V and 5 bases at J, with 11 bases between the two ends. CDR1 and CDR2 (germline): LNHNV, YYDKDF (reference sequence).

This clonotype was recorded at least ten times. As DNA, the CDR3 is TGTGCCAGCAGCCTGGGACAGGGACATATGAACACTGAAGCTTTCTTT. Amino acid sequence: CASSLGQGHMNTEAFF. The J gene is TRBJ1-1, the V gene TRBV11-3, with 9 bases aligning to TRBD1. Looked up from germline, CDR1 is SGHNT and CDR2 is YENEEA. There are 16 residues in the CDR3. With V trimmed by 5 bases and J by 0 bases, 7 bases remained unmatched.

V is TRBV7-6 and J is TRBJ2-7; possibly TRBD2 for D (5 bases). The CDR3 is made up of 16 amino acids. Germline V gene lookup returns CDR1 SGHVS and CDR2 FNYEAQ. Trimming took off 5 bases at V and 7 bases at J, with 24 bases between the two ends. The CDR3 nucleotides read TGTGCCAGCAGCCCCGCACGAGGAGGAAGACCCAGGGAGCAGTACTTC. Its protein is CASSPARGGRPREQYF.

This chain joins TRBV4-1 and TRBJ2-1, with 8 bases that match TRBD2. This CDR3 region has 15 residues. Per germline, CDR1 MGHRA and CDR2 YSYEKL. Trimming at V came to 4 bases and at J to 7 bases, leaving 9 bases not matched to a gene. DNA of the CDR3: TGCGCCAGCAGCCCCCTTGAGCGGGGGAAGAATGAGCAGTTCTTC. As protein: CASSPLERGKNEQFF.

There are a few counts of this clonotype. This chain joins TRBV27 and TRBJ1-6; 7 nucleotides match TRBD1. V trimming: 6 bases; J trimming: 2 bases; junction bases outside the gene matches: 7. Germline CDR1 reads MNHEY; CDR2 reads SMNVEV (reference sequence). The CDR3 sequence is 16 residues long. CDR3 nucleotide sequence: TGTGCCAGCAGGACGGACAGGACAACCTATAATTCACCCCTCCACTTT. This codes for CASRTDRTTYNSPLHF.

The rearrangement links TRBV15 to TRBJ2-1, with TRBD2 identical over 8 bases. V was pared by 0 bases and J by 9 bases, with 4 bases of the junction left unmatched. CDR1 LNHNV and CDR2 YYDKDF come from the germline V gene (reference sequence). The CDR3 length is 14 residues. As DNA, the CDR3 is TGTGCCACCAGCAGAGATCGGGGGACTAGTGAGCAGTTCTTC. Protein: CATSRDRGTSEQFF.

This clonotype was recorded a few times. This chain links TRBV20-1 with TRBJ2-3, with TRBD1 matching over 7 bases. V trimming: 1 base; J trimming: 4 bases; junction bases outside the gene matches: 5. The germline CDR1 and CDR2 sequences are DFQATT and SNEGSKA (reference sequence). The CDR3 has 14 amino acids. CDR3 protein: CSARGDSRADTQYF. CDR3 bases: TGCAGTGCTAGAGGGGACAGTCGCGCAGATACGCAGTATTTT.

A few counts support this clonotype. This rearrangement joins TRBV6-5 to TRBJ2-7; no reliable D call. CDR1 and CDR2 (germline): MNHEY, SVGAGI. The CDR3 is 12 residues long. Deletions cut 3 bases from V and 7 bases from J, with 10 bases between. CDR3 nucleotides: TGTGCCAGCAGTTATAGGGCTCGGGAGCAGTACTTC. Its translation is CASSYRAREQYF.

This clonotype was recorded many times. The rearrangement links TRBV6-1 to TRBJ2-1, with 9 bases aligning to TRBD2. V lost 5 bases and J lost 6; bases outside the gene matches: 8. The CDR3 has 15 residues. Germline V lookup: CDR1 MNHNS, CDR2 SASEGT. Written as DNA, the CDR3 is TGTGCCAGCAGTCCCTCTGCGGGGGGGCGCAATGAGCAGTTCTTC. This encodes CASSPSAGGRNEQFF.

This clonotype showed up many times. The chain is built from TRBV19 and TRBJ2-7; D call uncertain. V was clipped by 3 bases and J by 2 bases, with 11 bases between them. Germline lookup yields CDR1 LNHDA and CDR2 SQIVND (reference sequence). This CDR3 is built from 14 residues. The CDR3 loop reads CASSMTRRAYEQYF. The CDR3 DNA reads TGTGCCAGTAGTATGACCAGGCGCGCCTACGAGCAGTACTTC. Filled out from reference TRBV19 and TRBJ2-7, the complete variable domain reads DGGITQSPKYLFRKEGQNVTLSCEQNLNHDAMYWYRQDPGQGLRLIYYSQIVNDFQKGDIAEGYSVSREKKESFPLTVTSAQKNPTAFYLCASSMTRRAYEQYFGPGTRLTVT.

The V and J genes are TRBV2 and TRBJ2-1, with D possibly being TRBD2 (6 bases). The germline CDR1 and CDR2 sequences are SNHLY and FYNNEI. The germline V and J ends were trimmed by 1 base and 7 bases, with 11 bases remaining between them. There are 14 residues in the CDR3. The CDR3 protein is CASSEGRGWNEQFF. The CDR3 DNA sequence: TGTGCCAGCAGTGAAGGGCGGGGTTGGAATGAGCAGTTCTTC.

The chain carries TRBV10-3 and TRBJ1-2; D remains unclear. CDR1 and CDR2 (germline): ENHRY, SYGVKD. The CDR3 length is 14 residues. V lost 0 bases, J lost 13 bases, and 18 bases lay in between. This chain's CDR3 is CAISESIWPENSTF. CDR3 in DNA: TGTGCCATCAGTGAGTCGATATGGCCAGAGAACTCCACCTTC.

This chain connects TRBV25-1 to TRBJ2-1, with D tentatively TRBD1 or TRBD2 (6 bases each). Per germline, CDR1 MGHDK and CDR2 SYGVNS. The CDR3 is made up of 14 amino acids. V was cut by 6 bases and J by 10 bases, with 19 bases left in between. CDR3 DNA: TGTGCCAGCAGCGATAACTTACGGGGGCGGGAGCAGTTCTTC. Residues: CASSDNLRGREQFF. Supplemented by reference TRBV25-1 and TRBJ2-1, the full variable domain reads EADIYQTPRYLVIGTGKKITLECSQTMGHDKMYWYQQDPGMELHLIHYSYGVNSTEKGDLSSESTVSRIRTEHFPLTLESARPSHTSQYLCASSDNLRGREQFFGPGTRLTVL.

The chain is built from TRBV25-1 and TRBJ1-1; maybe TRBD1 (5 bases). With 1 base removed from V and 7 bases from J, the gap between germline ends came to 16 bases. This CDR3 region has 15 residues. CDR1 is MGHDK, CDR2 SYGVNS, per germline. The CDR3 loop is CASSEWRGVTDEAFF. In DNA form, the CDR3 reads TGTGCCAGCAGTGAATGGAGGGGTGTGACGGATGAAGCTTTCTTT.

Many counts were recorded for this clonotype. The chain is built from TRBV11-3 and TRBJ2-1, with TRBD2 identical over 11 bases. Germline loops: CDR1 SGHNT, CDR2 YENEEA. J was trimmed by 9 bases and V by 5 bases; bases with no gene match: 12. The CDR3 is 16 amino acids. CDR3 DNA sequence: TGTGCCAGCAGCGCCCGCATAGCGGGGGGGCCCGTTGAGCAGTTCTTC. Translated: CASSARIAGGPVEQFF.

The chain's CDR3 is CASKASKQETQYF. As DNA, the CDR3 is TGTGCCAGTAAGGCTAGCAAACAAGAGACCCAGTACTTC. The chain joins TRBV19 to TRBJ2-5; a possible D gene is TRBD2 (5 bases). The germline CDR1 and CDR2 sequences are LNHDA and SQIVND (reference sequence). The CDR3 extends over 13 amino acids. Trimming shortened V by 7 bases and J by 2 bases, and 11 bases separated the two germline ends.

Only a few counts were recorded for this clonotype. This chain joins TRBV3-1 and TRBJ2-1, with unresolved D. The CDR3 is made up of 14 amino acids. Germline CDR1 reads LGHDT; CDR2 reads YNNKEL (reference sequence). The ends were cut back, 1 base at V and 9 bases at J, with 13 bases in the middle. The CDR3 reads CASSQVSSHSEQFF. Here the CDR3 DNA reads TGTGCCAGCAGCCAAGTAAGTTCTCACAGTGAGCAGTTCTTC.

The table lists this clonotype with a few counts. This chain uses TRBV3-1 with TRBJ2-5, with 9 positions matching TRBD1. Germline assignment: CDR1 LGHDT and CDR2 YNNKEL (reference sequence). The CDR3 is made up of 16 amino acids. V lost 1 base to trimming and J lost 1 base; unmatched junction nucleotides: 4. CDR3 coding DNA: TGTGCCAGCAGCCAAGTTAGGACAGGGGTCCAAGAGACCCAGTACTTC. It yields the protein CASSQVRTGVQETQYF.

This sequence joins TRBV2 and TRBJ1-6; D gene uncertain. This CDR3 comprises 13 residues. V was cut by 2 bases and J by 9 bases, with 8 bases left in between. The germline V gene encodes CDR1 SNHLY and CDR2 FYNNEI. The CDR3 coding sequence is TGTGCCAGCAGTGAATGGCGTAGTTCACCCCTCCACTTT. This encodes CASSEWRSSPLHF.

This clonotype was seen many times. The V and J genes are TRBV7-9 and TRBJ2-5, with D possibly being TRBD1 or TRBD2 (5 bases each). From germline, CDR1 is SEHNR and CDR2 FQNEAQ (reference sequence). V was shortened by 6 bases and J by 1 base, with 9 bases between the two germline ends. The CDR3 is made up of 13 amino acids. Here the CDR3 DNA reads TGTGCCAGCAGAGTTGGGGGCCAAGAGACCCAGTACTTC. The encoded protein is CASRVGGQETQYF.